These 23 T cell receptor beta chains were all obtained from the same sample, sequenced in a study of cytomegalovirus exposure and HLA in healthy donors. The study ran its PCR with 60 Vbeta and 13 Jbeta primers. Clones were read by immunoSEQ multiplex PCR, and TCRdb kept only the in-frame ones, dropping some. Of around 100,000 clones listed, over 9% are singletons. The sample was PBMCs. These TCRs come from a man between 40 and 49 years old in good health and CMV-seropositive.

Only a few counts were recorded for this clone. CDR3 nucleotides: TGTGCCAGCAGCAAGCACCTAGGGACAGACTATGGCTACACCTTC. This gives the protein CASSKHLGTDYGYTF. This chain uses TRBV5-5 with TRBJ1-2; 7 bases are a match to TRBD1. Germline V gene sequence: CDR1 SGHKS, CDR2 YYEKEE (reference sequence). The CDR3 extends over 15 amino acids. Germline trimming cut 4 bases from V and 3 bases from J; bases unmatched to any gene: 9.

In nucleotides, the CDR3 is TGTGCCAGCAGCTTGGACAGAAGACTGAACACTGAAGCTTTCTTT. This codes for CASSLDRRLNTEAFF. The rearrangement joins TRBV5-6 to TRBJ1-1, with D uncertain. The CDR3 runs 15 residues. Germline V CDR1 and CDR2: SGHDT, YYEEEE. The V gene lost 0 bases and the J gene lost 0 bases, with 9 bases spanning the gap. Full variable domain (outside the CDR3, taken from reference TRBV5-6 and TRBJ1-1): DAGVTQSPTHLIKTRGQQVTLRCSPKSGHDTVSWYQQALGQGPQFIFQYYEEEERQRGNFPDRFSGHQFPNYSSELNVNALLLGDSALYLCASSLDRRLNTEAFFGQGTRLTVV.

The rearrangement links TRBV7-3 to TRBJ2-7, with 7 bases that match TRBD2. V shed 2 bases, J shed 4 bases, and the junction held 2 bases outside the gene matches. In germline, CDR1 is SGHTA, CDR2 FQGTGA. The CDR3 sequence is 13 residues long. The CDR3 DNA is TGTGCCAGCAGCTTATGGGGGGGGTACGAGCAGTACTTC. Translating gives CASSLWGGYEQYF.

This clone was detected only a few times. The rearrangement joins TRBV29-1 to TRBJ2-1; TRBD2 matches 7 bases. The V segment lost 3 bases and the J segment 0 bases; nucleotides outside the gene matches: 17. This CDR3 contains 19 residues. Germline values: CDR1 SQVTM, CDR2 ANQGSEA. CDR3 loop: CSVENLKYTSASSYNEQFF. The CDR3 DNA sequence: TGCAGCGTTGAGAATTTGAAATACACTAGCGCTAGCTCCTACAATGAGCAGTTCTTC.

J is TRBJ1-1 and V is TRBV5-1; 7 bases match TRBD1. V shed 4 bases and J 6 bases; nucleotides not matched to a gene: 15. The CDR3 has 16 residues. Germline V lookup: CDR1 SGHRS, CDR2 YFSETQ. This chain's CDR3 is CASSTGGTYRGPEAFF. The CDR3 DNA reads TGCGCCAGCAGCACCGGAGGTACCTACAGGGGTCCTGAAGCTTTCTTT.

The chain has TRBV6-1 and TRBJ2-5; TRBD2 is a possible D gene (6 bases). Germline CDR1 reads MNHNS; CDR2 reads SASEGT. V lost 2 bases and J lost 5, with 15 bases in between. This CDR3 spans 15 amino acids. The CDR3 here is CASSELPGLGETQYF. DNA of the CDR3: TGTGCCAGCAGTGAACTGCCGGGACTTGGGGAGACCCAGTACTTC.

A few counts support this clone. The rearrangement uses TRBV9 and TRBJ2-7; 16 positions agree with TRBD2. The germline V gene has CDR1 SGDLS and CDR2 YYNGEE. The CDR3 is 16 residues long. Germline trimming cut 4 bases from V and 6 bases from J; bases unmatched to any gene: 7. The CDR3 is CASSSGLAGGEIEQYF. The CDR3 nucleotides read TGTGCCAGCAGCTCGGGACTAGCGGGAGGGGAGATCGAGCAGTACTTC.

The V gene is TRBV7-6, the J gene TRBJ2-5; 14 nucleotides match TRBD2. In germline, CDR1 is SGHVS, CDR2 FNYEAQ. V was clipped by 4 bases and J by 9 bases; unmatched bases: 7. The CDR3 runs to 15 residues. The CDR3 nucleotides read TGTGCCAGCAGCTCCCCCCGGACTAGCGGGAGGTCCCAGTACTTC. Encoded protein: CASSSPRTSGRSQYF.

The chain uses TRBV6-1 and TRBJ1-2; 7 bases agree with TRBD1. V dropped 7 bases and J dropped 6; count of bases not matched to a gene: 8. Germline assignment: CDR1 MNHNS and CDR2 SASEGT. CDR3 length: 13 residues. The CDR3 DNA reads TGTGCCAGCAAAGTGACAGGGAAGGATGGCTACACCTTC. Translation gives CASKVTGKDGYTF.

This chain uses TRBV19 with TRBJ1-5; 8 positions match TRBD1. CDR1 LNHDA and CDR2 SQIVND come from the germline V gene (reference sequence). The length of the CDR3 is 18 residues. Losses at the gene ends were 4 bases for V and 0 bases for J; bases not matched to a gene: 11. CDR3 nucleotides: TGTGCCAGTAGTACCATTGACAGGGGACTCGATAGCAATCAGCCCCAGCATTTT. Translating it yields CASSTIDRGLDSNQPQHF. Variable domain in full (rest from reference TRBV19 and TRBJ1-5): DGGITQSPKYLFRKEGQNVTLSCEQNLNHDAMYWYRQDPGQGLRLIYYSQIVNDFQKGDIAEGYSVSREKKESFPLTVTSAQKNPTAFYLCASSTIDRGLDSNQPQHFGDGTRLSIL.

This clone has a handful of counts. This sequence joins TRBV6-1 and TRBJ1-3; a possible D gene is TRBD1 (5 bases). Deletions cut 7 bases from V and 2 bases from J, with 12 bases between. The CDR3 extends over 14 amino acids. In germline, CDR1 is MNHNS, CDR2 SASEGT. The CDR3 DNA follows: TGTGCCAGCACCCGCGCAGGGACTGGAAACACCATATATTTT. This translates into CASTRAGTGNTIYF.

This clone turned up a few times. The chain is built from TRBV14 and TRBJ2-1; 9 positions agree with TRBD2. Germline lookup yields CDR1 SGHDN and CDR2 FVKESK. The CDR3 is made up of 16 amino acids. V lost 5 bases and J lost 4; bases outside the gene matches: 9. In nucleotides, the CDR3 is TGTGCCAGCAGCGAATCCCTAGCGGGATGGTACAATGAGCAGTTCTTC. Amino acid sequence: CASSESLAGWYNEQFF.

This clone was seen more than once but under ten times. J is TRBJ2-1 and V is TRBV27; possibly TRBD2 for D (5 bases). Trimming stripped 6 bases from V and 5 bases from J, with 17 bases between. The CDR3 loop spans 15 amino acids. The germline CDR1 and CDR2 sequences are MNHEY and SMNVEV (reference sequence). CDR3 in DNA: TGTGCCAGCAGCCTTTCGAGGCGGGTAAACAATGAGCAGTTCTTC. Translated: CASSLSRRVNNEQFF.

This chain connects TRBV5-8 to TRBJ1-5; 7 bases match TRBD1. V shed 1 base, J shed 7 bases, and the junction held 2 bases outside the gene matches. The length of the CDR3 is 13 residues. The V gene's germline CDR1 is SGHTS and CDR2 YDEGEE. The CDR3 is CASSLHRGQPQHF. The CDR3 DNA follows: TGTGCCAGCAGCTTGCACAGGGGACAGCCCCAGCATTTT.

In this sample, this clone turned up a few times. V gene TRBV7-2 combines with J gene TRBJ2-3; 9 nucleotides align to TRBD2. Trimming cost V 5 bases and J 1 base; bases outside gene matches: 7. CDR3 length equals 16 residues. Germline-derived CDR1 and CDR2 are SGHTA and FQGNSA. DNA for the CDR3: TGTGCCAGCAGCGTTACATTAGCGGGGGGCACAGATACGCAGTATTTT. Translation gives CASSVTLAGGTDTQYF.

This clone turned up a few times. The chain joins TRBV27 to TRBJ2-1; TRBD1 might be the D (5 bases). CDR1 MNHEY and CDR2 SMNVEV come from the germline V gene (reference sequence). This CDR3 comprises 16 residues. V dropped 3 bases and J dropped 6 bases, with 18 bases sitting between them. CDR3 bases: TGTGCCAGCAGTTTTAACCCATTAATAAGGGGCAATGAGCAGTTCTTC. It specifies CASSFNPLIRGNEQFF.

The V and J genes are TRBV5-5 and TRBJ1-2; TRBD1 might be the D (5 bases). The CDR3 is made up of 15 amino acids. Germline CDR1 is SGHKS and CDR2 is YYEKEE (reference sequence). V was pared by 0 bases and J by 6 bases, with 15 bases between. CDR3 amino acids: CASSLEGRAVDGYTF. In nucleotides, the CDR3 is TGTGCCAGCAGCTTGGAGGGCAGGGCAGTGGATGGCTACACCTTC.

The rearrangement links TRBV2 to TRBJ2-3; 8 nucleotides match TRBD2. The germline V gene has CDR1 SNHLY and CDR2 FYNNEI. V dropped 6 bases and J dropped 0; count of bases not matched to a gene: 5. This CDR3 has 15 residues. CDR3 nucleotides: TGTGCCAGCAGACTCGGACTAGCCAGCACAGATACGCAGTATTTT. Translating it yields CASRLGLASTDTQYF.

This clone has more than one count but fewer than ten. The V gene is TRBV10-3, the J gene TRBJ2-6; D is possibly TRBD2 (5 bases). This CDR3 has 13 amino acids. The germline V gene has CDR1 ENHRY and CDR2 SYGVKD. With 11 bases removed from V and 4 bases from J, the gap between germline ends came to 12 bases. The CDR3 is CAGSHSGANVLTF. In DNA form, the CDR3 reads TGTGCCGGGAGCCACTCAGGGGCCAACGTCCTGACTTTC.

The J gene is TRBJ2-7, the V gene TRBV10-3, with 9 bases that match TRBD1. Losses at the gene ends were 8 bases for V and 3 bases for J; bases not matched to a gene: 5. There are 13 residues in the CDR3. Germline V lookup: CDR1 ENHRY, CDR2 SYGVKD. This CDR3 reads CAISGTGIYEQYF. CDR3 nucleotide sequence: TGTGCCATCTCCGGGACAGGGATCTACGAGCAGTACTTC.

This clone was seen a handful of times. The CDR3: CAWSGATLSGNTIYF. Here the CDR3 DNA reads TGTGCCTGGAGTGGGGCCACTCTCTCTGGAAACACCATATATTTT. This rearrangement joins TRBV30 to TRBJ1-3, with no clear D. The CDR3 runs 15 residues. Germline values: CDR1 GTSNPN, CDR2 SVGIG (reference sequence). The germline V and J ends were trimmed by 1 base and 0 bases, with 10 bases remaining between them.

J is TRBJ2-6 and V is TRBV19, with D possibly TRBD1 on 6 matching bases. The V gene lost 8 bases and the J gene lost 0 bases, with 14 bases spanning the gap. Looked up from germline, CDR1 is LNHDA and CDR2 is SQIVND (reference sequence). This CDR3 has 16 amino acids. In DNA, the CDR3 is TGTGCCAGTTTCTCAACAGGGAGCTCTGGGGCCAACGTCCTGACTTTC. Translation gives CASFSTGSSGANVLTF. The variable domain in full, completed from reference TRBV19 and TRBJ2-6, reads DGGITQSPKYLFRKEGQNVTLSCEQNLNHDAMYWYRQDPGQGLRLIYYSQIVNDFQKGDIAEGYSVSREKKESFPLTVTSAQKNPTAFYLCASFSTGSSGANVLTFGAGSRLTVL.

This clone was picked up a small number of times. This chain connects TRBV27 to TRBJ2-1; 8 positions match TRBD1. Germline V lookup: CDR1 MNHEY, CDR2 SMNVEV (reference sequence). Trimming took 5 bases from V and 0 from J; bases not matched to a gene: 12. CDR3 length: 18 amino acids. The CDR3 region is CASSILPRGRGSYNEQFF. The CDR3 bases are TGTGCCAGCAGTATCCTCCCCAGGGGGCGAGGCTCCTACAATGAGCAGTTCTTC.